This TCR beta chain was sequenced for a study of shared clonotypes between healthy human individuals (dated by TCRdb to 2018 to 2020). In terms of the full investigation: The cohort comprised a couple of women and a few men aged 18 to 49 years. Per donor, three plates each were used for CD4 naive and CD4 memory, two for CD8 naive, and one for CD8 memory. The study deeply sequenced blood TCR repertoires of about 5 healthy adults to estimate repertoire size and the extent of clonotype sharing between individuals. To increase sequencing depth and limit assay-specific biases, TCR repertoire library preparation and sequencing were carried out by different laboratories using diverse techniques. Per donor, leukapheresis produced somewhere between about 0.85 and 8.9 billion PBMCs. What the authors observed across the whole study: Rarefaction of sorted-subset datasets indicated incomplete sequencing despite the large sequencing depth. Sampling was restricted to blood, and TCR repertoires in tissues likely differ from the TCR repertoires found in blood. Compared with non-shared clonotypes, the clonotypes found in all four sorted-subset donors had higher generation probabilities. Larger estimated clonotype richness was generally found for naive subsets than for memory subsets. Pairwise subsampling indicated that sequencing depth was expected to affect the degree of clonotype sharing among donors. When a handful of donors were compared, the shared fraction of clonotypes was 5% to 6.5% for naive CD4, 3% to 4% for naive CD8, about 2.4% for memory CD4, and roughly 0.4% for memory CD8. The small number of donors limited the genetic and exposure-history diversity represented.

Using the deep immunoSEQ assay, multiplex PCR amplified TCR CDR3 regions from genomic DNA. Extracted genomic DNA from each cell subset was distributed evenly across all wells of several immunoSEQ 96-well plates, and each plate was treated as a replicate. For sorted subsets, approximately 210 ng of genomic DNA, equivalent to around 30,000 T cell genomes, went into each replicate PCR. Purified libraries were measured with a Qubit 3.0 fluorometer, size-checked on a Bioanalyzer 2100, and measured again with the KAPA Library Quantification kit. Each immunoSEQ 96-well plate was sequenced on its own single-read 150-cycle Illumina NextSeq 550 flow cell. Per the original workflow: The immunoSEQ output contained only junctional sequences without quality scores, so filtering could not match that applied to full-length reads. To assign V/J genes and CDR3, sequences were annotated against IMGT germline references using PyIR, a Python wrapper for IgBLAST v1.9. Reads were removed for weak V/J assignments (E-value above 1e-6), missing CDR3, stop codons, out-of-frame junctions, or ambiguous translated residues. V3J clonotypes were defined as sequences sharing the same inferred V gene, J gene, and CDR3 amino acid sequence. Percentage overlap between repertoires was computed as shared unique clonotypes divided by the size of the smaller repertoire. Richness of each repertoire was evaluated using RTK rarefaction, the Chao1 estimator, and Recon v2.1 estimates of unobserved clonotypes. For all TCRbeta clonotypes obtained by the gDNA method from four donors, generation probabilities were computed with OLGA. The immuneACCESS repertoire file appears here via TCRdb, limited to in-frame rearrangements. These files lack a portion of the clones; in checked studies, under half of the deficit traces to unresolved V genes, and the cause of the others is not known. For V, J and clone size, that table is used; D and trimming come from the DNA. In all, the sample holds roughly 760,000 clones, and 74% of those were seen once. 1.5% to 2% of the sample rests with the top ten.

The CDR3, from cysteine to phenylalanine, totals 15 residues. CDR3 DNA only is kept here, 45 bases in frame from base 1. V sheds 2 bases and J sheds 2 bases, leaving 13 bases between their ends. For CDR1 and CDR2, the germline V gene lists MDHEN and SYDVKM. The donors were healthy, HIV-negative adults who had no recently reported acute infections or vaccinations. Every donor was a Caucasian adult residing in Nashville, Tennessee, USA. CD4+ T cells were enriched by magnetic negative selection; naive cells were then positively selected on CD45RA, and the negative fraction formed the memory subset. Blood was obtained by leukapheresis, after which PBMCs were separated by Ficoll-Histopaque density gradient centrifugation and cryopreserved in liquid nitrogen vapor phase. Analytical flow cytometry was used to check the purity and quantity of each magnetically sorted T cell population. Each sorted fraction had its genomic DNA isolated and then quantified by UV absorbance on a Nanodrop 2000c.

A note on this clone: No cognate antigen has been identified for it. Per-base qualities were not stored, and no clone one base away is much larger.

The chain joins TRBV28 to TRBJ2-7; TRBD1 is perhaps the D gene, given 6 matching bases. The specimen was memory CD4+ T cells sorted from blood. According to the study, the label for this sample's cell subset or site signals: CD45RA-negative fraction. This sequence was found in a woman aged 30 to 39 in good health. The CDR3 region has the sequence CASSLTGTSTYEQYF. The nucleotide sequence is given as TGTGCCAGCAGTTTAACAGGGACCTCGACCTACGAGCAGTACTTC.